The 24 T cell receptor beta chains below all came from one sample that was sequenced in a study of cytomegalovirus exposure and HLA in healthy donors. Vbeta (60) and Jbeta (13) primers were used in the PCR. Sequencing used immunoSEQ multiplex PCR; TCRdb keeps in-frame clones, though not all of them. The repertoire includes about 170,000 clones, 84% of them detected once, and roughly 5.2% sits in the top ten. Sequencing was carried out using PBMCs. Source of these receptors: a man aged 18 to 30 in good health and CMV-seronegative.

This sequence joins TRBV5-1 and TRBJ2-7; 7 bases fit TRBD1. The CDR3 runs 13 residues. The V segment lost 4 bases and the J segment 3 bases; nucleotides outside the gene matches: 4. Per germline, CDR1 SGHRS and CDR2 YFSETQ. The CDR3 spells CASSIDRDYEQYF. As DNA, the CDR3 is TGCGCCAGCAGCATCGACAGGGACTACGAGCAGTACTTC.

The V call is TRBV28, the J call TRBJ1-5; tentatively, D is TRBD1 (5 bases). Germline lookup yields CDR1 MDHEN and CDR2 SYDVKM. This CDR3 is 14 amino acids long. V gave up 2 bases and J gave up 7 bases, with 12 bases separating them. CDR3 nucleotide sequence: TGTGCCAGCAGTTTAGGGGCAGGTTTGCAGCCCCAGCATTTT. Translation: CASSLGAGLQPQHF.

In DNA, the CDR3 is TGTGCCAGCAGGATTACCACGGAGTGGCGATATGAGCAGTTCTTC. Residues: CASRITTEWRYEQFF. The V call is TRBV6-1, the J call TRBJ2-1; D is uncertain. The CDR3 spans 15 residues. Looked up from germline, CDR1 is MNHNS and CDR2 is SASEGT. Trimming took off 6 bases at V and 8 bases at J, with 20 bases between the two ends.

This clone was seen once. The V gene is TRBV11-3, the J gene TRBJ2-1, with 11 bases identical to TRBD2. V shed 1 base, J shed 6 bases, and the junction held 2 bases outside the gene matches. The CDR3 has 15 amino acids. Germline CDR1 reads SGHNT; CDR2 reads YENEEA. The CDR3 loop is CASSLGLAGPNEQFF. For the CDR3, the DNA is TGTGCCAGCAGCTTAGGACTAGCGGGACCCAATGAGCAGTTCTTC.

J is TRBJ2-7 and V is TRBV7-2; 7 bases match TRBD2. CDR3 size: 16 residues. Trimming took 5 bases from V and 4 from J; bases not matched to a gene: 14. Germline V gene lookup returns CDR1 SGHTA and CDR2 FQGNSA. The CDR3 loop is CASSHPGRVGLYEQYF. CDR3 bases: TGTGCCAGCAGCCACCCGGGGAGGGTAGGGCTTTACGAGCAGTACTTC.

V is TRBV19 and J is TRBJ1-6; D ambiguous. V lost 7 bases, J lost 7 bases, and 14 bases lay in between. Germline CDR1 LNHDA, CDR2 SQIVND (reference sequence). The CDR3 has 14 amino acids. CDR3 region: CASMAGSVNSPLHF. Written as DNA, the CDR3 is TGTGCCAGTATGGCAGGATCGGTGAATTCACCCCTCCACTTT.

V and J are TRBV29-1 and TRBJ1-2; D remains ambiguous. CDR3 size: 12 residues. Per germline, CDR1 SQVTM and CDR2 ANQGSEA. Trimming pared 7 bases from V and 4 bases from J, leaving 13 bases between. CDR3 bases: TGCAGCGCCCAGAAGGGAGTCTATGGCTACACCTTC. This encodes CSAQKGVYGYTF.

The genes are TRBV29-1 and TRBJ1-1; D perhaps matches TRBD1 (6 bases). This CDR3 spans 13 amino acids. From germline, CDR1 is SQVTM and CDR2 ANQGSEA. Trimming pared 6 bases from V and 7 bases from J, leaving 18 bases between. The CDR3 is CSVALSLQGEAFF. The CDR3 DNA sequence: TGCAGCGTCGCCCTATCGTTACAGGGTGAAGCTTTCTTT.

The chain is built from TRBV6-1 and TRBJ2-3; 9 bases are shared with TRBD1. Germline trimming cut 6 bases from V and 0 bases from J; bases unmatched to any gene: 4. Germline lookup yields CDR1 MNHNS and CDR2 SASEGT. The CDR3 covers 15 residues. The CDR3 region has the DNA TGTGCCAGCAGAAAACAGGGGGCGAGCACAGATACGCAGTATTTT. Protein sequence: CASRKQGASTDTQYF.

This rearrangement joins TRBV9 to TRBJ2-2; perhaps TRBD1 as D (5 bases). CDR1 is SGDLS, CDR2 YYNGEE, per germline. Trimming removed 3 bases from V and 4 bases from J, with 7 bases in between. This CDR3 comprises 13 residues. The DNA of the CDR3 is TGTGCCAGCAGCGGCAGGGTCACCGGGGAGCTGTTTTTT. Amino acid sequence: CASSGRVTGELFF.

The chain carries TRBV9 and TRBJ2-6; 8 bases are a match to TRBD2. With 3 bases clipped from V and 0 bases from J, the junction kept 5 bases outside the gene matches. The CDR3 contains 17 residues. Germline assignment: CDR1 SGDLS and CDR2 YYNGEE. The CDR3 DNA reads as TGTGCCAGCAGCGCTCGGGGGGGCCGCTCTGGGGCCAACGTCCTGACTTTC. It specifies CASSARGGRSGANVLTF.

The rearrangement links TRBV7-3 to TRBJ2-1; 7 bases map to TRBD1. The trim removed 4 bases at V and 8 bases at J, leaving 8 bases unmatched. The CDR3 has 14 residues. Germline V gene lookup returns CDR1 SGHTA and CDR2 FQGTGA. This chain's CDR3 is CASSSDRQGYEQFF. The CDR3 DNA follows: TGTGCCAGCAGCTCCGACCGACAGGGCTATGAGCAGTTCTTC. Full variable domain (remainder filled in from reference TRBV7-3 and TRBJ2-1): GAGVSQTPSNKVTEKGKYVELRCDPISGHTALYWYRQSLGQGPEFLIYFQGTGAADDSGLPNDRFFAVRPEGSVSTLKIQRTERGDSAVYLCASSSDRQGYEQFFGPGTRLTVL.

J is TRBJ1-1 and V is TRBV6-1; 7 bases align to TRBD1. There are 13 residues in the CDR3. Germline V CDR1 and CDR2: MNHNS, SASEGT. V lost 7 bases to trimming and J lost 3 bases; unmatched junction nucleotides: 5. CDR3 DNA: TGTGCCAGCACCCAGAGGGGGCACACTGAAGCTTTCTTT. Amino acids: CASTQRGHTEAFF.

The chain uses TRBV27 and TRBJ1-2; D unresolved. CDR3 length: 13 residues. Germline lookup yields CDR1 MNHEY and CDR2 SMNVEV (reference sequence). V lost 5 bases, J lost 5 bases, and 12 bases lay in between. The CDR3 here is CASSRSGGYGYTF. The CDR3 bases are TGTGCCAGCAGTAGGTCGGGCGGGTATGGCTACACCTTC.

V usage is TRBV7-2 and J usage is TRBJ2-2, with D maybe TRBD2 (5 bases). The germline V and J ends were trimmed by 0 bases and 3 bases, with 11 bases remaining between them. Germline V gives CDR1 SGHTA, CDR2 FQGNSA. CDR3 length: 16 amino acids. The chain's CDR3 is CASSLAGRGYTGELFF. CDR3 in DNA: TGTGCCAGCAGCTTAGCGGGGAGAGGTTACACCGGGGAGCTGTTTTTT.

This clone was observed once. This chain uses TRBV2 with TRBJ2-7, with D hard to call. The V end lost 9 bases, the J end lost 3 bases, and 3 bases lay between the germline ends. This CDR3 region has 9 residues. Germline CDR1 SNHLY, CDR2 FYNNEI. The CDR3 here is CASHYEQYF. CDR3 in DNA: TGTGCCAGTCACTACGAGCAGTACTTC.

V is TRBV15 and J is TRBJ1-4; D might be TRBD1 (5 bases). CDR3 length equals 16 residues. V gave up 0 bases and J gave up 8 bases, with 16 bases separating them. CDR1 is LNHNV, CDR2 YYDKDF, per germline (reference sequence). The CDR3 reads CATSRDLGRAGEKLFF. The CDR3 DNA follows: TGTGCCACCAGCAGAGATCTCGGCAGGGCAGGCGAAAAACTGTTTTTT.

This chain joins TRBV7-8 and TRBJ1-1; the D is unclear. CDR3 length equals 18 residues. Germline V gives CDR1 SGHVS, CDR2 FQNEAQ. Trimming removed 1 base from V and 6 bases from J, with 24 bases in between. The CDR3 sequence is CASSLVGRIFPRKPEAFF. CDR3 DNA sequence: TGTGCCAGCAGCTTAGTTGGCCGGATCTTTCCGAGGAAACCTGAAGCTTTCTTT.

The V gene is TRBV30, the J gene TRBJ1-1; D is undetermined. Deletions cut 1 base from V and 0 bases from J, with 6 bases between. CDR3 length: 13 residues. Germline V CDR1 and CDR2: GTSNPN, SVGIG (reference sequence). CDR3 coding DNA: TGTGCCTGGAGTGGTAAAATGAACACTGAAGCTTTCTTT. This codes for CAWSGKMNTEAFF.

This clone appeared once. The rearrangement uses TRBV7-9 and TRBJ1-1; possibly TRBD1 for D (5 bases). V lost 0 bases, J lost 1 base, and 9 bases lay in between. Germline V CDR1 and CDR2: SEHNR, FQNEAQ (reference sequence). This CDR3 contains 15 residues. The CDR3 sequence is CASSLAGASNTEAFF. For the CDR3, the DNA is TGTGCCAGCAGCTTAGCAGGGGCGTCGAACACTGAAGCTTTCTTT. The full variable domain, its missing parts supplied by reference TRBV7-9 and TRBJ1-1, is DTGVSQNPRHKITKRGQNVTFRCDPISEHNRLYWYRQTLGQGPEFLTYFQNEAQLEKSRLLSDRFSAERPKGSFSTLEIQRTEQGDSAMYLCASSLAGASNTEAFFGQGTRLTVV.

The rearrangement links TRBV4-1 to TRBJ2-3; D remains unclear. Germline V gene lookup returns CDR1 MGHRA and CDR2 YSYEKL. CDR3 size: 16 residues. V shed 1 base and J shed 0 bases, with 11 bases lying between them. CDR3 loop: CASSQAGRPSTDTQYF. In nucleotides, the CDR3 is TGCGCCAGCAGCCAAGCAGGCAGACCAAGCACAGATACGCAGTATTTT.

The CDR3: CASSFHHRDTPLHF. CDR3 nucleotides: TGTGCCAGCAGTTTCCACCACAGGGACACACCCCTCCACTTT. This chain uses TRBV6-5 with TRBJ1-6; TRBD1 might be the D (6 bases). This CDR3 is built from 14 residues. The ends were cut back, 4 bases at V and 11 bases at J, with 15 bases in the middle. CDR1 is MNHEY, CDR2 SVGAGI, per germline.

The V and J genes are TRBV7-3 and TRBJ2-2, with 7 bases fitting TRBD2. The CDR3 contains 15 residues. Germline V gives CDR1 SGHTA, CDR2 FQGTGA. Unmatched junction bases numbered 7, after V lost 5 bases and J lost 4 bases. The CDR3 sequence: CASSLVASGTGELFF. Here the CDR3 DNA reads TGTGCCAGCAGCCTTGTGGCTAGCGGCACCGGGGAGCTGTTTTTT.

This clone was recorded a few times. This sequence joins TRBV28 and TRBJ1-1; no firm D call. Trimming took off 2 bases at V and 11 bases at J, with 12 bases between the two ends. The V gene's germline CDR1 is MDHEN and CDR2 SYDVKM. This CDR3 region has 12 residues. CDR3 DNA sequence: TGTGCCAGCAGTTTAAATCCGTTCGGGGCTTTCTTT. This translates into CASSLNPFGAFF.